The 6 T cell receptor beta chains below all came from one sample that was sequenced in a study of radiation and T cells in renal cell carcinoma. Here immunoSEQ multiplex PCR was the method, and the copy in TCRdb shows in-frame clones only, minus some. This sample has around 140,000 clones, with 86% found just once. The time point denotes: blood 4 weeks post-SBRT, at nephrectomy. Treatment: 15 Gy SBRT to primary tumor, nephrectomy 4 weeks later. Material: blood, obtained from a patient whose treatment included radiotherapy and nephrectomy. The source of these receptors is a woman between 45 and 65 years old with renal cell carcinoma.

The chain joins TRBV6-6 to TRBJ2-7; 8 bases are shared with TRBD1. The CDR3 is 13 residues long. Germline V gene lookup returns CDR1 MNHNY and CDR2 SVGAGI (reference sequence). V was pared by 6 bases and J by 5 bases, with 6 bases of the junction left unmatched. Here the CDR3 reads CASRRRGRHEQYF. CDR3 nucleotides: TGTGCCAGCAGACGCAGGGGGCGGCACGAGCAGTACTTC.

CDR3: CASRRTDRGNEQFF. The CDR3 nucleotides are TGTGCCAGCAGGAGGACGGACCGGGGCAATGAGCAGTTCTTC. The chain carries TRBV6-6 and TRBJ2-1, with D perhaps matching TRBD2 (5 bases). The CDR3 totals 14 residues. V gave up 6 bases and J gave up 6 bases, with 15 bases separating them. CDR1 and CDR2 (germline): MNHNY, SVGAGI (reference sequence).

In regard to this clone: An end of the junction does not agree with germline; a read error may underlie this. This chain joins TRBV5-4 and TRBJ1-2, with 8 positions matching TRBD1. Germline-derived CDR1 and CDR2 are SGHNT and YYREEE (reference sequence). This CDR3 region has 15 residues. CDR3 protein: CASSLGTGNIYGYTF. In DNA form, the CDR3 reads TGCGCCAGCAGCCTGGGGACAGGAAATATATATGGCTACACCTTC.

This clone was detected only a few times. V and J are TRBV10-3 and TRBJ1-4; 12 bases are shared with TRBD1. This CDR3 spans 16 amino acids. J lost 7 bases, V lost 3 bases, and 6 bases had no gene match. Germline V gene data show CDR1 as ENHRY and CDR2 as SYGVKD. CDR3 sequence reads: CAISDFRDRGPEKLFF. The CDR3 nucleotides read TGTGCCATCAGTGATTTTCGGGACAGGGGGCCTGAAAAACTGTTTTTT.

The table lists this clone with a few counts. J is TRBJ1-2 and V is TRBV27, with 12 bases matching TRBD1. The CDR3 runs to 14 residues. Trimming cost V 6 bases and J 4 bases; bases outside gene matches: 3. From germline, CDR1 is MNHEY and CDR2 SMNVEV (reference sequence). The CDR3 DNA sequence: TGTGCCAGCAGGGGACAGGGGGCGCGCTATGGCTACACCTTC. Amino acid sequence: CASRGQGARYGYTF.

The CDR3 region has the DNA TGCAGTGCTAGGGGTGACACTGAAGCTTTCTTT. The encoded protein is CSARGDTEAFF. This chain joins TRBV20-1 and TRBJ1-1; no firm D call. The germline V gene has CDR1 DFQATT and CDR2 SNEGSKA (reference sequence). Trimming shortened V by 3 bases and J by 3 bases, and 5 bases separated the two germline ends. This CDR3 contains 11 residues.